The clone carrying this TCR beta chain was seen a few times. Trimming left V 1 base short and J 3 bases short, with 20 bases between. The CDR3 is 17 residues long. Germline CDR1 and CDR2: SGHNT and YYREEE (reference sequence). The data stem from a study of blood T cell repertoires in COVID-19. Overall study: Sites across the United States, Italy and Spain contributed samples from acute and convalescent COVID-19. The cDNA or gDNA used as material had been derived from T cells, B-cell-depleted T cells, or PBMCs.

Methods used by the authors: Researchers report that nucleated cell counts were estimated from reference gene primer amplification. Method: immunoSEQ multiplex PCR; TCRdb's copy keeps in-frame clones and lacks some. For V, J and clone size, that table is used; D and trimming come from the DNA. Of about 170,000 clones listed, 85% to 90% are singletons. V gene TRBV5-4 combines with J gene TRBJ2-7; D may be TRBD1 (6 bases). The sequence was collected from a man aged 45-65 years who had recovered from COVID-19. The specimen was peripheral blood. Here the CDR3 reads CASSLFRGEQGGYEQYF. DNA of the CDR3: TGTGCCAGCAGCTTGTTTAGGGGAGAACAGGGCGGCTACGAGCAGTACTTC.